One sample yielded the 8 T cell receptor beta chains listed below, sequenced in a study of T-cell reconstitution after alpha-beta-depleted transplantation in children. During its preparation, the TCRbeta library received unique molecular identifiers. One entry per CDR3 protein results from TCRdb running MiXCR on the PCR reads. The sample comprises about 610,000 distinct CDR3 sequences, roughly a tenth of which are singletons, and about 4.3% rests with the top ten. Sequenced material: PBMCs from the stem cell graft donor, taken from the stem cell graft. These receptor sequences come from a human donor who donated a stem cell graft to a child with acute myeloid leukemia.

This clonotype has more than one count but fewer than ten. The genes are TRBV20-1 and TRBJ2-6; D is unresolved. The CDR3 extends over 15 amino acids. V was shortened by 1 base and J by 0 bases, with 7 bases between the two germline ends. Germline assignment: CDR1 DFQATT and CDR2 SNEGSKA (reference sequence). The CDR3 is CSARVPYSGANVLTF. Written as DNA, the CDR3 is TGCAGTGCTAGAGTCCCCTACTCTGGGGCCAACGTCCTGACTTTC.

V gene TRBV27 combines with J gene TRBJ1-2, with TRBD1 matching over 7 bases. Germline V gene lookup returns CDR1 MNHEY and CDR2 SMNVEV (reference sequence). The J segment lost 7 bases and the V segment lost 2 bases, leaving 13 bases of the junction unmatched. This CDR3 has 16 residues. CDR3 loop: CASSLKGGASLFGYTF. CDR3 bases: TGTGCCAGCAGTTTAAAAGGGGGCGCGAGTCTATTTGGCTACACCTTC.

The CDR3 sequence: CASSIRTGGGGYTF. In DNA form, the CDR3 reads TGTGCCAGCAGCATTAGGACAGGGGGCGGTGGCTACACCTTC. This chain links TRBV9 with TRBJ1-2; 11 bases are shared with TRBD1. The CDR3 extends over 14 amino acids. J was trimmed by 7 bases and V by 4 bases; bases with no gene match: 6. Germline CDR1 is SGDLS and CDR2 is YYNGEE.

This chain links TRBV29-1 with TRBJ2-5; D is possibly TRBD2 (5 bases). CDR3 length equals 13 residues. V was shortened by 4 bases and J by 5 bases, with 14 bases between the two germline ends. Germline lookup yields CDR1 SQVTM and CDR2 ANQGSEA. CDR3 region: CSVGVTGGETQYF. The CDR3 region has the DNA TGCAGCGTTGGAGTCACCGGCGGGGAGACCCAGTACTTC.

The chain has TRBV20-1 and TRBJ2-3; D is possibly TRBD1 or TRBD2 (5 bases each). V dropped 5 bases and J dropped 2 bases, with 11 bases sitting between them. This CDR3 region has 13 residues. Germline assignment: CDR1 DFQATT and CDR2 SNEGSKA (reference sequence). The CDR3 region is CSAGGIPTDTQYF. CDR3 nucleotide sequence: TGCAGTGCTGGGGGAATCCCCACAGATACGCAGTATTTT.

This clonotype was detected a few times. The V call is TRBV9, the J call TRBJ2-7, with 12 bases identical to TRBD2. V shed 4 bases and J 8 bases; nucleotides not matched to a gene: 13. This CDR3 is built from 16 residues. Germline V CDR1 and CDR2: SGDLS, YYNGEE. CDR3: CASSPLAGGPVRQQYF. The DNA for the CDR3 is TGTGCCAGCAGCCCCCTAGCGGGAGGGCCCGTCAGGCAGCAGTACTTC.

In this sample, this clonotype turned up a few times. The V call is TRBV20-1, the J call TRBJ2-3, with 7 positions matching TRBD2. With 0 bases clipped from V and 4 bases from J, the junction kept 10 bases outside the gene matches. CDR3 size: 16 residues. Germline V gene sequence: CDR1 DFQATT, CDR2 SNEGSKA (reference sequence). The CDR3 is CSARDPRGSGADTQYF. In nucleotides, the CDR3 is TGCAGTGCTAGAGATCCACGCGGGAGTGGGGCAGATACGCAGTATTTT.

This clonotype was seen repeatedly, ten times or more. The gene calls are TRBV7-9 and TRBJ2-2, with D unclear. CDR1 is SEHNR, CDR2 FQNEAQ, per germline (reference sequence). The CDR3 length is 14 residues. Trimming stripped 0 bases from V and 2 bases from J, with 4 bases between. CDR3 nucleotides: TGTGCCAGCAGCTTAGCGCTAAACACCGGGGAGCTGTTTTTT. Amino acid sequence: CASSLALNTGELFF.